This T cell receptor beta chain stems from a study of T cells in Graves' hyperthyroidism and ophthalmopathy. Authors of the study amplified TCR beta CDR3 regions from RNA transcripts. The HTBI primer set was used in a first-round RT-PCR of the TCR CDR3. TCRdb analysed the multiplex PCR reads with MiXCR anew, one entry per CDR3 protein. Of 800,000 or so distinct CDR3 sequences listed, around 39% are singletons. The CDR3 contains 16 residues. Germline V gives CDR1 LNHDA, CDR2 SQIVND (reference sequence). The trim removed 4 bases at V and 3 bases at J, leaving 8 bases unmatched. The authors deemed Graves' hyperthyroidism stable absent ophthalmopathy progression within 18 months.

This receptor was identified in a man younger than 30 with Graves' hyperthyroidism. Sequencing used blood. V and J are TRBV19 and TRBJ2-2, with TRBD1 matching 7 bases. The CDR3 bases are TGTGCCAGTAGTAACCCTAGGACAGGCTACACCGGGGAGCTGTTTTTT. Translated: CASSNPRTGYTGELFF.